A single sample gave rise to the 20 T cell receptor beta chains below, sequenced in a study of breast tumors, draining lymph nodes, adjacent tissues. Samples came from axillary lymph nodes draining the breast cancer. TCRdb used MiXCR to reprocess the multiplex PCR reads, holding one entry per CDR3 protein. The data contain around 130,000 distinct CDR3 sequences, about 20% of them singletons. Sequencing input: axillary lymph node tissue. These receptors were obtained from a female donor with breast cancer. Some clones in this sample may be carry-over from other donors' samples.

In this sample, this clonotype turned up many times. V is TRBV20-1 and J is TRBJ2-7, with D unclear. The CDR3 contains 11 residues. V lost 3 bases, J lost 7 bases, and 10 bases lay in between. Germline lookup yields CDR1 DFQATT and CDR2 SNEGSKA (reference sequence). The CDR3 DNA is TGCAGTGCTAGGGAGAAGTGGGAGCAGTACTTC. Translation gives CSAREKWEQYF.

This clonotype was observed many times. The chain recombines TRBV6-1 with TRBJ1-2; weak D call: TRBD1 (5 bases). This CDR3 has 12 amino acids. The V gene's germline CDR1 is MNHNS and CDR2 SASEGT. Trimming removed 8 bases from V and 5 bases from J, with 12 bases in between. The DNA of the CDR3 is TGTGCCAGCTACGGATCAGGGTATGGCTACACCTTC. This encodes CASYGSGYGYTF.

The V call is TRBV28, the J call TRBJ1-4; the D gene is possibly TRBD1 (5 bases). Trimming shortened V by 6 bases and J by 6 bases, and 11 bases separated the two germline ends. CDR1 is MDHEN, CDR2 SYDVKM, per germline. This CDR3 is 13 amino acids long. The CDR3 protein is CASRTPGDEKLFF. CDR3 in DNA: TGTGCCAGCAGAACTCCGGGGGATGAAAAACTGTTTTTT. Combining the CDR3 with reference TRBV28 and TRBJ1-4 gives the whole variable domain DVKVTQSSRYLVKRTGEKVFLECVQDMDHENMFWYRQDPGLGLRLIYFSYDVKMKEKGDIPEGYSVSREKKERFSLILESASTNQTSMYLCASRTPGDEKLFFGSGTQLSVL.

This clonotype was counted at least ten times. V is TRBV20-1 and J is TRBJ2-7; D gene ambiguous. V gave up 0 bases and J gave up 3 bases, with 3 bases separating them. CDR1 is DFQATT, CDR2 SNEGSKA, per germline (reference sequence). This CDR3 comprises 11 residues. The DNA for the CDR3 is TGCAGTGCTAGAGACAACTACGAGCAGTACTTC. This codes for CSARDNYEQYF.

At least ten counts were recorded for this clonotype. The V call is TRBV20-1, the J call TRBJ1-6; D is unclear. Germline V CDR1 and CDR2: DFQATT, SNEGSKA (reference sequence). The CDR3 is made up of 14 amino acids. V gave up 6 bases and J gave up 10 bases, with 19 bases separating them. The CDR3 nucleotides are TGCAGTGCCAAGGGATCCAAGGGAGGCTCACCCCTCCACTTT. Protein product: CSAKGSKGGSPLHF.

Many counts were recorded for this clonotype. The chain links TRBV9 to TRBJ1-6; the D is unclear. The CDR3 is made up of 14 amino acids. V was cut by 0 bases and J by 7 bases, with 8 bases left in between. Germline V lookup: CDR1 SGDLS, CDR2 YYNGEE. CDR3 bases: TGTGCCAGCAGCGTAGGACGGGCGAATTCACCCCTCCACTTT. As protein: CASSVGRANSPLHF.

This clonotype has ten or more counts. The V and J genes are TRBV19 and TRBJ2-1; 8 bases match TRBD2. Germline CDR1 is LNHDA and CDR2 is SQIVND (reference sequence). The CDR3 sequence is 12 residues long. V lost 7 bases, J lost 10 bases, and 6 bases stayed unmatched. The CDR3 protein is CASTSGWREQFF. Here the CDR3 DNA reads TGTGCCAGTACTAGCGGGTGGCGGGAGCAGTTCTTC.

Many counts were recorded for this clonotype. This chain uses TRBV19 with TRBJ2-2; possibly TRBD1 or TRBD2 for D (5 bases each). Between the trimmed V and J ends, which lost 3 bases and 0 bases, there was a span of 8 bases. Germline V CDR1 and CDR2: LNHDA, SQIVND (reference sequence). The CDR3 extends over 15 amino acids. The CDR3 loop reads CASSITGPNTGELFF. The CDR3 bases are TGTGCCAGTAGTATTACGGGACCGAACACCGGGGAGCTGTTTTTT. The complete variable domain, with remaining parts taken from reference TRBV19 and TRBJ2-2, reads DGGITQSPKYLFRKEGQNVTLSCEQNLNHDAMYWYRQDPGQGLRLIYYSQIVNDFQKGDIAEGYSVSREKKESFPLTVTSAQKNPTAFYLCASSITGPNTGELFFGEGSRLTVL.

This clonotype was counted many times. The chain joins TRBV7-9 to TRBJ2-1; 7 nucleotides agree with TRBD2. Germline CDR1 is SEHNR and CDR2 is FQNEAQ (reference sequence). This CDR3 contains 14 residues. J lost 5 bases, V lost 8 bases, and 9 bases had no gene match. Here the CDR3 reads CASFGGSGHNEQFF. CDR3 in DNA: TGTGCCAGCTTTGGCGGGAGTGGCCACAATGAGCAGTTCTTC.

This clonotype was seen only a few times. The chain carries TRBV27 and TRBJ1-2, with D possibly TRBD1 on 6 matching bases. CDR1 MNHEY and CDR2 SMNVEV come from the germline V gene (reference sequence). CDR3 length: 15 residues. With 5 bases removed from V and 5 bases from J, the gap between germline ends came to 18 bases. The CDR3, as DNA: TGTGCCAGCAGTCGCCTAGGGGCAGGGGTATATGGCTACACCTTC. Encoded protein: CASSRLGAGVYGYTF.

This clonotype was detected ten times or more. The CDR3 DNA reads as TGTGCCAGCAGCCAAGATAAGGCCTGGACACGGAATGGGGCCAACGTCCTGACTTTC. Its protein product is CASSQDKAWTRNGANVLTF. The chain is built from TRBV4-2 and TRBJ2-6, with TRBD1 as a possible D gene (5 bases). The CDR3 covers 19 residues. The germline V gene encodes CDR1 LGHNA and CDR2 YNFKEQ. The ends were cut back, 0 bases at V and 3 bases at J, with 18 bases in the middle.

This clonotype was seen at least ten times. This chain joins TRBV2 and TRBJ2-5; unclear D gene. The CDR3 runs to 11 residues. CDR1 is SNHLY and CDR2 is FYNNEI in the germline V gene. V was pared by 8 bases and J by 5 bases, with 9 bases between. The CDR3 DNA follows: TGTGCCAGCCAATTCACCGAGACCCAGTACTTC. Translation: CASQFTETQYF.

This clonotype was observed a few times. The rearrangement joins TRBV28 to TRBJ2-7; the match to TRBD2 covers 7 bases. V dropped 9 bases and J dropped 3; count of bases not matched to a gene: 11. The CDR3 runs to 14 residues. The germline V gene encodes CDR1 MDHEN and CDR2 SYDVKM. In DNA, the CDR3 is TGTGCCAGTTCAACTAGCGCCAGTAACTACGAGCAGTACTTC. Its translation is CASSTSASNYEQYF. Together with reference TRBV28 and TRBJ2-7, the CDR3 gives the full variable domain: DVKVTQSSRYLVKRTGEKVFLECVQDMDHENMFWYRQDPGLGLRLIYFSYDVKMKEKGDIPEGYSVSREKKERFSLILESASTNQTSMYLCASSTSASNYEQYFGPGTRLTVT.

This clonotype was recorded at least ten times. The CDR3 region has the DNA TGTGCCAGCAGTCCAATTGCTAGCGGCAATACGCAGTATTTT. Encoded protein: CASSPIASGNTQYF. This chain uses TRBV11-2 with TRBJ2-3; 7 bases map to TRBD2. This CDR3 contains 14 residues. Germline assignment: CDR1 SGHAT and CDR2 FQNNGV. J was trimmed by 7 bases and V by 6 bases; bases with no gene match: 10.

This clonotype was counted many times. The genes are TRBV2 and TRBJ2-5, with 8 nucleotides matching TRBD1. The CDR3 sequence is 14 residues long. The germline V gene encodes CDR1 SNHLY and CDR2 FYNNEI. The junction had 4 bases not matched to a gene; V was cut back by 5 bases and J by 2 bases. CDR3 amino acids: CASSLQGGQETQYF. CDR3 coding DNA: TGTGCCAGCAGTTTACAGGGGGGTCAAGAGACCCAGTACTTC.

Of note for this clonotype: Possible read error: a much larger clone is one base away. No conserved phenylalanine or tryptophan ends this CDR3, so it is likely a read error. This chain joins TRBV7-3 and TRBJ2-1, with TRBD2 matching over 11 bases. The V and J ends lost 5 bases and 5 bases, in that order; junction bases with no gene match: 5. The length of the CDR3 is 15 residues. Germline V gene data show CDR1 as SGHTA and CDR2 as FQGTGA. CDR3 residues: CASSETSGRNNEQFL. For the CDR3, the DNA is TGTGCCAGCAGCGAAACTAGCGGGAGAAACAATGAGCAGTTCCTC.

Ten or more counts support this clonotype. The rearrangement joins TRBV12-5 to TRBJ1-6; D is possibly TRBD1 (5 bases). V was pared by 1 base and J by 4 bases, with 20 bases between. CDR3 length equals 19 residues. Germline values: CDR1 LGHNT, CDR2 FRNRAP. The CDR3 here is CASGLDRSYRQFYNSPLHF. The CDR3 bases are TGTGCTAGTGGTTTGGACCGTTCGTATCGACAGTTTTATAATTCACCCCTCCACTTT.

A few counts support this clonotype. The conserved phenylalanine or tryptophan is not found at the CDR3 terminus, so this likely reflects a read error. The J gene is TRBJ2-1, the V gene TRBV18; no clear D gene. The CDR3 runs to 14 residues. V dropped 1 base and J dropped 8 bases, with 12 bases sitting between them. Germline assignment: CDR1 KGHSH and CDR2 LQKENI. CDR3 loop: CASSPQGFLDEQFS. CDR3 sequence (DNA): TGTGCCAGCTCACCACAGGGCTTTTTGGATGAGCAGTTCTCC.

This clonotype has a count of ten or more. This sequence joins TRBV6-1 and TRBJ2-7; a possible D gene is TRBD1 (5 bases). Germline loops: CDR1 MNHNS, CDR2 SASEGT. V was trimmed by 3 bases and J by 3 bases, leaving 9 bases between them. The CDR3 has 13 amino acids. CDR3 in amino acids: CASSDSTDYEQYF. The CDR3 DNA reads as TGTGCCAGCAGTGACTCGACAGACTACGAGCAGTACTTC.

For this clonotype: Mismatch with germline at one junction end may stem from a read error. The chain combines TRBV20-1 with TRBJ2-7; D could derive from TRBD1 or TRBD2 (5 bases each). Per the germline V gene, CDR1 is DFQATT and CDR2 is SNEGSKA (reference sequence). The CDR3 has 13 amino acids. The CDR3 region has the DNA TGCAGTGCTCAATCCCCAGGGACCTACGAGCAGCACTTC. It codes for CSAQSPGTYEQHF.